Listed below are T cell receptor beta chains from one sample, sequenced in a study of response to subunit inactivated influenza vaccine. Each CDR3 protein gets one entry after TCRdb re-called the RT-PCR reads with MiXCR. Among around 570,000 distinct CDR3 sequences listed, roughly 8.2% were seen once. Sequenced material: PBMCs from blood, taken about 23 months after vaccination. The receptors stem from a man between 45 and 75 years old who received an inactivated influenza vaccine. Each CDR3 is given with its conserved first and last residue. A D gene is named only where the DNA matches it firmly. Not all rows give a size; the values are once, few, many and, for expanded clones, a class.

TRBV11-2	TRBD2	few	TRBJ2-4	CASTGRLAGGAKNIQYF	TGTGCCAGCACCGGACGACTAGCGGGAGGGGCCAAAAACATTCAGTACTTC
TRBV28	NA	few	TRBJ2-7	CAITSSYEQYF	TGTGCCATTACAAGCTCGTACGAGCAGTACTTC
TRBV7-2	NA	few	TRBJ1-5	CASSFGGQPQHF	TGTGCCAGCAGCTTTGGAGGGCAGCCCCAGCATTTT
TRBV20-1	TRBD1	many	TRBJ2-5	CSARGRVGQGALGETQYF	TGCAGTGCTAGAGGACGCGTGGGACAGGGGGCTTTGGGAGAGACCCAGTACTTC
TRBV7-9	NA	many	TRBJ2-3	CASSSLLEDTQYF	TGTGCCAGCAGCTCCCTCCTAGAAGATACGCAGTATTTT
TRBV28	NA	NA	TRBJ2-1	CASSTWRSKTQKFNEQFF	TGTGCCAGCAGTACTTGGAGGTCTAAAACCCAGAAGTTCAATGAGCAGTTCTTC
TRBV21-1	NA	NA	TRBJ1-5	CASSIPPLHRTPSNQPQHF	TGTGCCAGCAGCATTCCTCCCTTACACCGGACGCCTAGCAATCAGCCCCAGCATTTT
TRBV6-1	TRBD1	few	TRBJ2-1	CASSLGTGFTEQFF	TGTGCCAGCAGCCTCGGGACAGGTTTTACTGAGCAGTTCTTC
TRBV14	TRBD2	NA	TRBJ2-7	CASSRGQLKLAGVWEQYF	TGTGCCAGCAGCCGAGGACAGCTAAAGCTAGCGGGAGTTTGGGAGCAGTACTTC
TRBV29-1	TRBD2	NA	TRBJ2-5	CSVEVGLAGGIQETQYF	TGCAGCGTTGAAGTTGGACTAGCGGGGGGCATACAAGAGACCCAGTACTTC
TRBV7-6	NA	NA	TRBJ2-7	CASSLEVASSYEQYF	TGTGCCAGCAGCTTAGAAGTGGCGAGCTCCTACGAGCAGTACTTC
TRBV5-6	NA	many	TRBJ1-2	CASSSLMRPESYGYTF	TGTGCCAGCAGCTCTTTGATGAGGCCGGAATCCTATGGCTACACCTTC
TRBV6-1	TRBD1	NA	TRBJ1-1	CASEIGTGGIGTEAFF	TGTGCCAGCGAGATTGGGACAGGGGGAATAGGGACTGAAGCTTTCTTT
TRBV4-2	NA	few	TRBJ2-3	CASSQDTKGDTQYF	TGTGCCAGCAGCCAGGATACAAAGGGGGATACGCAGTATTTT
TRBV15	NA	few	TRBJ2-1	CATSPRSGVSYNEQFF	TGTGCCACCAGCCCCCGCTCAGGGGTCTCCTACAATGAGCAGTTCTTC
TRBV12-3/TRBV12-4	NA	NA	TRBJ2-7	CASSHLTGEQYF	TGTGCCAGCAGCCACCTTACTGGTGAGCAGTACTTC
TRBV20-1	TRBD2	NA	TRBJ2-7	CCADGTSGGDRSSYEQYF	TGCTGTGCGGACGGGACTAGCGGGGGGGATAGGAGCTCCTACGAGCAGTACTTC
TRBV7-6	TRBD1	NA	TRBJ2-2	CASSYKKGTGDTGELFF	TGTGCCAGCAGCTACAAGAAAGGGACAGGGGACACCGGGGAGCTGTTTTTT
TRBV18	NA	few	TRBJ2-1	CASSPPPSGNSYNEQFF	TGTGCCAGCTCACCGCCCCCGTCGGGCAACTCCTACAATGAGCAGTTCTTC
TRBV28	NA	many	TRBJ2-7	CASSLPNSYEQYF	TGTGCCAGCAGCCTGCCTAATTCCTACGAGCAGTACTTC
TRBV6-1	TRBD2	NA	TRBJ2-7	CASSPTRGGTYEQYF	TGTGCCAGCAGCCCTACTCGCGGGGGGACCTACGAGCAGTACTTC
TRBV7-7	NA	few	TRBJ2-5	CASSPDLRTQYF	TGTGCCAGCAGCCCAGATCTCAGGACCCAGTACTTC
TRBV6-1	NA	NA	TRBJ2-1	CASSERRGLNEQFF	TGTGCCAGCAGTGAAAGGCGGGGTCTCAATGAGCAGTTCTTC
TRBV21-1	NA	NA	TRBJ2-6	CASSPAYRFGANVLTF	TGTGCCAGCAGCCCAGCGTACAGGTTTGGGGCCAACGTCCTGACTTTC
TRBV27	TRBD1	many	TRBJ1-1	CASSLGGGWDTEAFF	TGTGCCAGCAGCTTGGGAGGGGGCTGGGACACTGAAGCTTTCTTT
TRBV6-1	NA	many	TRBJ2-3	CASSEHSAVSTDTQYF	TGTGCCAGCAGTGAACATTCGGCGGTTAGCACAGATACGCAGTATTTT
TRBV7-2	TRBD1	many	TRBJ2-7	CASSSGTGGFYEQYF	TGTGCCAGCAGCTCCGGGACAGGGGGATTTTACGAGCAGTACTTC
TRBV7-2	TRBD1	NA	TRBJ1-6	CASSGQGRGNSPLHF	TGTGCCAGCAGTGGACAGGGAAGGGGTAATTCACCCCTCCACTTT
TRBV4-1	NA	few	TRBJ1-1	CASSRATTDTEAFF	TGCGCCAGCAGCCGGGCGACGACAGACACTGAAGCTTTCTTT
TRBV20-1	TRBD2	few	TRBJ2-1	CSARGSGNYNEQFF	TGCAGTGCTAGAGGTAGCGGGAACTACAATGAGCAGTTCTTC
TRBV20-1	TRBD1	NA	TRBJ1-2	CSAGTGVDGYTF	TGCAGTGCGGGGACAGGGGTTGACGGCTACACCTTC
TRBV4-2	TRBD1	NA	TRBJ2-4	CASSQDRGPKNIQYF	TGTGCCAGCAGCCAAGATAGGGGGCCCAAAAACATTCAGTACTTC
TRBV20-1	TRBD2	few	TRBJ2-7	CSARGTSVSYEQYF	TGCAGTGCTAGAGGGACTAGCGTGAGCTACGAGCAGTACTTC
TRBV18	NA	many	TRBJ2-3	CASSPRSESTDTQYF	TGTGCCAGCTCACCACGGAGCGAGAGCACAGATACGCAGTATTTT
TRBV6-2/TRBV6-3	NA	few	TRBJ2-4	CASSFGEPIQYF	TGTGCCAGCAGTTTCGGGGAGCCCATTCAGTACTTC
TRBV5-1	TRBD2	many	TRBJ2-3	CATRRLAGVDTQYF	TGCGCCACCAGAAGACTAGCGGGGGTCGATACGCAGTATTTT
TRBV9	TRBD1	few	TRBJ1-1	CASSVVAGTGGSGAFF	TGTGCCAGCAGCGTAGTGGCCGGGACAGGGGGCTCTGGAGCTTTCTTT
TRBV6-1	NA	NA	TRBJ1-6	CASRAGNLNNSPLHF	TGTGCCAGCAGGGCTGGTAATCTTAATAATTCACCCCTCCACTTT
TRBV18	NA	few	TRBJ1-1	CASSPPGQGIMNTEAFF	TGTGCCAGCTCACCACCTGGTCAGGGCATAATGAACACTGAAGCTTTCTTT
TRBV20-1	NA	NA	TRBJ1-2	CSARGELSYGYTF	TGCAGTGCTAGGGGGGAGTTGTCCTATGGCTACACCTTC
TRBV20-1	TRBD2	NA	TRBJ2-3	CSAHRERLAGLSTQYF	TGCAGTGCTCATAGAGAGCGGCTAGCGGGATTGAGTACGCAGTATTTT
TRBV10-2	NA	NA	TRBJ2-7	CASSESIGNYEQYF	TGCGCCAGCAGTGAGTCTATCGGGAATTACGAGCAGTACTTC
TRBV20-1	TRBD2	few	TRBJ2-1	CSARGLAGDLYNEQFF	TGCAGTGCTAGAGGACTAGCGGGAGATCTTTACAATGAGCAGTTCTTC
TRBV7-9	NA	NA	TRBJ2-5	CASSLVRTQETQYF	TGTGCCAGCAGCTTGGTTAGGACACAAGAGACCCAGTACTTC
TRBV11-2	NA	few	TRBJ2-7	CASSQGGGPYEQYF	TGTGCCAGCAGCCAAGGGGGGGGCCCCTACGAGCAGTACTTC
TRBV29-1	TRBD1	NA	TRBJ2-7	CSASGQYYEQYF	TGCAGCGCCTCGGGACAGTACTACGAGCAGTACTTC